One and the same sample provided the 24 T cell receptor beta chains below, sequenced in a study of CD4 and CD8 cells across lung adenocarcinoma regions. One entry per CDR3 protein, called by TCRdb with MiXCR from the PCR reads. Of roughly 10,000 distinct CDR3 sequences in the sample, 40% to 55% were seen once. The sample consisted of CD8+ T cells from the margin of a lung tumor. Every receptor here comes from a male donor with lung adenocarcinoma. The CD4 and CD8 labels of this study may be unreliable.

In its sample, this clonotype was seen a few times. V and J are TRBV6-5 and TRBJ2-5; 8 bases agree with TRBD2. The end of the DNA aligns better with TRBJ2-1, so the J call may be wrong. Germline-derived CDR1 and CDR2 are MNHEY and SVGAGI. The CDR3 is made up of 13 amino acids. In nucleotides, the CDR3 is TGTGCCAGTCAGCGGGAGCCCAACAATGAGCAGTTCTTC. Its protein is CASQREPNNEQFF.

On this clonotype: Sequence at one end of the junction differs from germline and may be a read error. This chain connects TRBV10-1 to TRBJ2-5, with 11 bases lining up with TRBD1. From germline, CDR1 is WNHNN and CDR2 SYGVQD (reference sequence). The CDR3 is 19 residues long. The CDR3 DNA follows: TGCGCCAGCAGAGGGACAGGGGGGTTAGGGGGCCGTGACAAAGATACCCAGTACTTC. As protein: CASRGTGGLGGRDKDTQYF.

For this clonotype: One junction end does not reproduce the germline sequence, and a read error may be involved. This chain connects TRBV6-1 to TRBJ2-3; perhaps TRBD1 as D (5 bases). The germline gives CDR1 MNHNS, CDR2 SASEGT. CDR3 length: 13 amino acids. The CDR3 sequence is CASSGQGQDTQYF. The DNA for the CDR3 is TGTGCCAGCAGTGGCCAGGGCCAAGATACCCAGTATTTT.

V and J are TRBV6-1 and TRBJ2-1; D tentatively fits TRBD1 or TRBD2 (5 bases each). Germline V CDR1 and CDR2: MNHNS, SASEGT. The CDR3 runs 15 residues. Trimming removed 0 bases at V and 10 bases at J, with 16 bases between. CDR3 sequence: CASSEAGGPRDEQFF. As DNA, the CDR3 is TGTGCCAGCAGTGAAGCAGGAGGCCCCAGGGACGAGCAGTTCTTC.

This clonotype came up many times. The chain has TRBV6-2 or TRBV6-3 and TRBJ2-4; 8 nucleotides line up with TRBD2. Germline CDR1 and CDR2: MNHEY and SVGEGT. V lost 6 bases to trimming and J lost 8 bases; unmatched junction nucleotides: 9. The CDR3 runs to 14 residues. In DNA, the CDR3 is TGTGCCAGCAGCCGTCGGACTAGCCTCGACATTCAGTACTTC. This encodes CASSRRTSLDIQYF.

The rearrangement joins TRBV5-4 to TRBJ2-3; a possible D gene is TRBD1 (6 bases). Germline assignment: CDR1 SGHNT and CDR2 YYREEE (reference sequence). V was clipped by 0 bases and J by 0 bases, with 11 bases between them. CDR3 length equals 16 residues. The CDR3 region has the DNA TGTGCCAGCAGCTTGGACAGGGACAAAAGCACAGATACGCAGTATTTT. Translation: CASSLDRDKSTDTQYF.

The CDR3 spells CASSYSIQRTDTQYF. CDR3 in DNA: TGTGCCAGCAGTTACTCGATCCAGAGGACAGATACGCAGTATTTT. This chain connects TRBV6-5 to TRBJ2-3; D is uncertain. The V end lost 0 bases, the J end lost 3 bases, and 10 bases lay between the germline ends. The germline gives CDR1 MNHEY, CDR2 SVGAGI. This CDR3 region has 15 residues.

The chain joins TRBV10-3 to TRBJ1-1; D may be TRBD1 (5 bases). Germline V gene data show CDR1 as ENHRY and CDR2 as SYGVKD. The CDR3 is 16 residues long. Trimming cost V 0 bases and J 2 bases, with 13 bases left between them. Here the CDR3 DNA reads TGTGCCATCAGTGAGTCTTCAGACAGCTATAACACTGAAGCTTTCTTT. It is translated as CAISESSDSYNTEAFF.

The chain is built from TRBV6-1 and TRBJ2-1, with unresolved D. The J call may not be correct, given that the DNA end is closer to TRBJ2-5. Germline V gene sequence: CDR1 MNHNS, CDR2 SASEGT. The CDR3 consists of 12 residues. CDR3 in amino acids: CASSRDQETQYF. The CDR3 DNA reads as TGTGCCAGCAGCCGTGACCAAGAGACCCAGTACTTC.

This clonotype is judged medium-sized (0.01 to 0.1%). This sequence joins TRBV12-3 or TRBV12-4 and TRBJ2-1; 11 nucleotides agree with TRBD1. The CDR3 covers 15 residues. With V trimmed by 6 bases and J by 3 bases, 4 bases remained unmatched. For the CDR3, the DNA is TGTGCCAGCAGGTCGGGGACAGGGGGCTACAATGAGCAGTTCTTC. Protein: CASRSGTGGYNEQFF.

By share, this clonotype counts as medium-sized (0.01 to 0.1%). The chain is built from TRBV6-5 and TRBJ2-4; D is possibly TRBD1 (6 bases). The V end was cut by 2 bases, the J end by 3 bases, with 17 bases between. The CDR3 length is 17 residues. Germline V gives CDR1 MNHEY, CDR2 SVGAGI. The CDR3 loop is CASSYGVGQSGKNIQYF. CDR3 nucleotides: TGTGCCAGCAGTTACGGGGTAGGACAGTCCGGCAAAAACATTCAGTACTTC.

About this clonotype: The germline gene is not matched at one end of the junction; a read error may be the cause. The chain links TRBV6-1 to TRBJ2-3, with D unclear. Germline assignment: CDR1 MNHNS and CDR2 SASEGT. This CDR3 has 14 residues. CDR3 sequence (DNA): TGTGCCAGCAGTCAGGTTGTGAGCACAGATACGCTGTATTTT. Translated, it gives CASSQVVSTDTLYF.

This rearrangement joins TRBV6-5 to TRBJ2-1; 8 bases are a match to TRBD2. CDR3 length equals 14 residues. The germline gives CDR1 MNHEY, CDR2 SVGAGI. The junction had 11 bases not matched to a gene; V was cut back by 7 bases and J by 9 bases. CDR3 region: CASIFSGAFGEQFF. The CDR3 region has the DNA TGTGCCAGCATTTTTAGCGGGGCCTTTGGTGAGCAGTTCTTC.

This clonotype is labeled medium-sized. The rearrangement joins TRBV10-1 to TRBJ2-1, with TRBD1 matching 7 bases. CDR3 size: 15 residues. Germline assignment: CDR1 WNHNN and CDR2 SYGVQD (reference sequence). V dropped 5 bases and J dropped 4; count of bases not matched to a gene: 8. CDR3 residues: CASSTSQDRYNEQFF. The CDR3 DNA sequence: TGCGCCAGCAGTACATCCCAGGACAGGTACAATGAGCAGTTCTTC.

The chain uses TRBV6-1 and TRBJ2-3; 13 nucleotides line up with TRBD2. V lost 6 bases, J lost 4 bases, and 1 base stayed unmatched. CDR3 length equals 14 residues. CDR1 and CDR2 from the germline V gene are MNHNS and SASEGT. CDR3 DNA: TGTGCCAGCAGACTAGCGGGAGGGCCAGATACGCAGTATTTT. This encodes CASRLAGGPDTQYF.

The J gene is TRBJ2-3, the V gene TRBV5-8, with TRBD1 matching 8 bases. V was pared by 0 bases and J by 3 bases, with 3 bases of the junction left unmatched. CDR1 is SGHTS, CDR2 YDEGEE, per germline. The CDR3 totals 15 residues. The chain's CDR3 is CASSLEDRVTDTQYF. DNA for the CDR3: TGTGCCAGCAGCTTGGAGGACAGGGTGACAGATACGCAGTATTTT.

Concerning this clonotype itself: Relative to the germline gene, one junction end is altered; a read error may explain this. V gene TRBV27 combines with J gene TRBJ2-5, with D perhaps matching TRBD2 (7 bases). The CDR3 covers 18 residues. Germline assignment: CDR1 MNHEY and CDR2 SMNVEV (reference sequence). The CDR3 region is CSGSLQRLGGREQETQYF. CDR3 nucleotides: TGCTCCGGCAGTCTCCAGAGACTAGGGGGGCGGGAGCAAGAGACCCAGTACTTC.

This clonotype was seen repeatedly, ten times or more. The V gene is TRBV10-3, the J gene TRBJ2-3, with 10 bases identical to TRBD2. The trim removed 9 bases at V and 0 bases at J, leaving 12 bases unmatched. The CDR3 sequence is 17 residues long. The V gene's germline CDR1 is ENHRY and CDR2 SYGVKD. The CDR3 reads CAIAGGPKYSSTDTQYF. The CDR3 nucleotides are TGTGCCATAGCGGGGGGGCCCAAATACTCTAGCACAGATACGCAGTATTTT.

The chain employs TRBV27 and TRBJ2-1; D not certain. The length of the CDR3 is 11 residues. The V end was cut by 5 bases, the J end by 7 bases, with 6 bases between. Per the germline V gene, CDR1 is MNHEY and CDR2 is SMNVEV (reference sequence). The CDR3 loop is CASSLRNEQFF. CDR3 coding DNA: TGTGCCAGCAGTCTTCGAAATGAGCAGTTCTTC.

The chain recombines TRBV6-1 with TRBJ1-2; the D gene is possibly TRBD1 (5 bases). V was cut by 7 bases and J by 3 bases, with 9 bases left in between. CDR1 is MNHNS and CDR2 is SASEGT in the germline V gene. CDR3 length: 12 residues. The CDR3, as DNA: TGTGCCAGCACCGGGACGGACTATGGCTACACCTTC. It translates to CASTGTDYGYTF.

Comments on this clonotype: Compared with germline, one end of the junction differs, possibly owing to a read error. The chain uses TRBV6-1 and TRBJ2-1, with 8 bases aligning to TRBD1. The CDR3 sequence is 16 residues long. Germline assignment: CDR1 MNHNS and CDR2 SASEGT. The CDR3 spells CASSEVRTGTANEQFF. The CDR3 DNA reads TGTGCCAGCAGTGAAGTTCGGACAGGGACCGCAAATGAGCAGTTTTTC.

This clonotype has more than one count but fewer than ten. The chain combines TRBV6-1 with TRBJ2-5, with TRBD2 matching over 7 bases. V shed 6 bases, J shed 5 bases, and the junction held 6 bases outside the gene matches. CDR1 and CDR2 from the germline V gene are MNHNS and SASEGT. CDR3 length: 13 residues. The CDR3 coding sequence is TGTGCCAGCAGCCCGGCGGGGGACGAGACCCAGTACTTC. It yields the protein CASSPAGDETQYF.

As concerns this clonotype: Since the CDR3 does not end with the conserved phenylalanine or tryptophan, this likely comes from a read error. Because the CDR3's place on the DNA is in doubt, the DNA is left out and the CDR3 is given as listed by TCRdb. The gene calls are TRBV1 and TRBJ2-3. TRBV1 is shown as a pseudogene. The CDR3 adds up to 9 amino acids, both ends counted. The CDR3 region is CLLGSGKSP.

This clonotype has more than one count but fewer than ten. The CDR3 DNA is TGTGCCAGCAGCCCCCCCGGGACAGGGGGCACAGATACGCAGTATTTT. It translates to CASSPPGTGGTDTQYF. This chain connects TRBV11-2 to TRBJ2-3, with 10 bases aligning to TRBD1. The J segment lost 1 base and the V segment lost 5 bases, leaving 6 bases of the junction unmatched. Germline V gives CDR1 SGHAT, CDR2 FQNNGV. There are 16 residues in the CDR3.